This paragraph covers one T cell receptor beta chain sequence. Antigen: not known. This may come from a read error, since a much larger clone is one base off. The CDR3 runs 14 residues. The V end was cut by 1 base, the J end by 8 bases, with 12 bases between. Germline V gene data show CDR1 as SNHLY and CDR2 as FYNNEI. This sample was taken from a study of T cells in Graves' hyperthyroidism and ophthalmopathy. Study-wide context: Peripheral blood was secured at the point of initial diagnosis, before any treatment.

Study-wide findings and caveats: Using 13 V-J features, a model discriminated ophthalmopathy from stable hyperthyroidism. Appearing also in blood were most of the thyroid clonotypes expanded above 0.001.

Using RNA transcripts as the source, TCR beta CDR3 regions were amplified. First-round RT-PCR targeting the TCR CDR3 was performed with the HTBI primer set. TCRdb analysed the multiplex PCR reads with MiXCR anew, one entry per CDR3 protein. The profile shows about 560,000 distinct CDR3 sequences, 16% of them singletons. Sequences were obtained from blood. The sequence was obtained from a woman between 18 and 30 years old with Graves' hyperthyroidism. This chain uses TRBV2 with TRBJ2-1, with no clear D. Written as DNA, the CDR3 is TGTGCCAGCAGTGAAGGGTCCGGAAGCGATGAGCAGTTCTTC. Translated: CASSEGSGSDEQFF.